What follows describes a single T cell receptor beta chain. This record belongs to a study of CD8+ T cells in alopecia areata. Researchers sorted CD4+ cells into CD25+CD127- cells for roughly 5 patients. RNA was isolated and reverse transcribed to cDNA, the sequencing template. Some clones are missing from TCRdb's copy, which holds only in-frame ones; the method was immunoSEQ multiplex PCR. The sample lists around 36,000 clones, 45% to 70% occurring once. With 3 bases clipped from V and 5 bases from J, the junction kept 8 bases outside the gene matches. The CDR3 covers 15 residues. Germline assignment: CDR1 SEHNR and CDR2 FQNEAQ (reference sequence).

Sequenced input: CD4+ Tregs sorted from blood. The TCR comes from a human donor with alopecia areata. The chain links TRBV7-9 to TRBJ2-7, with 9 nucleotides matching TRBD1. In nucleotides, the CDR3 is TGTGCCAGCAGCTTGTCCGGGACAGGGAAGAACGAGCAGTACTTC. It specifies CASSLSGTGKNEQYF.